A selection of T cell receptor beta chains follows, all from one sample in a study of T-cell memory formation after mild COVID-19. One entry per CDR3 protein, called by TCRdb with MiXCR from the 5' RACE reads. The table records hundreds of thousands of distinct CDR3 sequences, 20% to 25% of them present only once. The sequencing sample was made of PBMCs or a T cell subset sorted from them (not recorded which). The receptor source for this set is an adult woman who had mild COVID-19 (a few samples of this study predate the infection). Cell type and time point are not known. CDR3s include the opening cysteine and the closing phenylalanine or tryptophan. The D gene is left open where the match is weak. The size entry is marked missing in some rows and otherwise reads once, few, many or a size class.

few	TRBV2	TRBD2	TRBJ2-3	TGTGCCAGCAGTGCGATACTAGCGGGGGGCACAGATACGCAGTATTTT	CASSAILAGGTDTQYF
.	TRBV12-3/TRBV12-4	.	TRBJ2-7	TGTGCCAGCAGTTTAGGTCTCCCCGAGCAGTACTTC	CASSLGLPEQYF
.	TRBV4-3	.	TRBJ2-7	TGCGCCAGCAGCCTGACTTCCGGCTACGAGCAGTACTTC	CASSLTSGYEQYF
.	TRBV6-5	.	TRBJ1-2	TGTGCCAGCAGCCAAGGACAGATCTATGGCTACACCTTC	CASSQGQIYGYTF
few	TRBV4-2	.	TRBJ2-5	TGTGCCAGCAGCCAAGAGCTCCGGGGCCAGACCCAGTACTTC	CASSQELRGQTQYF
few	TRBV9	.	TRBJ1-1	TGTGCCAGCAGCGTTGGGATTTCCACGGGGAACACTGAAGCTTTCTTT	CASSVGISTGNTEAFF
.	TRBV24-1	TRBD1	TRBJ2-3	TGTGCCACCAGTGATCCAACAGGGGTCACAGATACGCAGTATTTT	CATSDPTGVTDTQYF
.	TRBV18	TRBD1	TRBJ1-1	TGTGCCAGCTCACCGGGACAGGGCTGGTGGACTGAAGCTTTCTTT	CASSPGQGWWTEAFF
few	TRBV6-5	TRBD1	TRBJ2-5	TGTGCCAGCAGTTCCTTACAGGGGGCTGTAGAGACCCAGTACTTC	CASSSLQGAVETQYF
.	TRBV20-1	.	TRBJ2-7	TGCAGTGCTAGAGATATGCAGCAGCACTACGAGCAGTACTTC	CSARDMQQHYEQYF
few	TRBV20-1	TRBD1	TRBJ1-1	TGCAGTGCTAGGAAGGGGGCGATGGGCACTGAAGCTTTCTTT	CSARKGAMGTEAFF
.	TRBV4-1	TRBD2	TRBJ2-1	TGCGCCAGCAGCCAAGGGTCGGAGGGGACTAGCGGGAAAGATGAGCAGTTCTTC	CASSQGSEGTSGKDEQFF
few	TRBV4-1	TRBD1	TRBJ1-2	TGCGCCAGCAGCCAAGCGAGGGACAGGTCCAACTATGGCTACACCTTC	CASSQARDRSNYGYTF
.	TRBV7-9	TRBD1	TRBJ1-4	TGTGCCAGCAGCCGTACAGGGGTTTCGAATGAAAAACTGTTTTTT	CASSRTGVSNEKLFF
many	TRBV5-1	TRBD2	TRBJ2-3	TGCGCCAGCAGCCTTTTAGCGGGTTCATCCACAGATACGCAGTATTTT	CASSLLAGSSTDTQYF
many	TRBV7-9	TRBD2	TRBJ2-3	TGTGCCAGCAGCTACGGAGCGGGGGCCGGTGATACGCAGTATTTT	CASSYGAGAGDTQYF
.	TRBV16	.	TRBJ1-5	TGTGCCAGCAGCGAGAGGCCTACCACATATAGCAATCAGCCCCAGCATTTT	CASSERPTTYSNQPQHF
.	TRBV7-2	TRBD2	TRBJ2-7	TGTGCCAGCAGCTCTAAGACTAGCGGGAGTTTCGAGCAGTACTTC	CASSSKTSGSFEQYF
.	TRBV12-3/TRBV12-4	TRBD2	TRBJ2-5	TGTGCCAGCAGTTTATTTAGCGGGGGGGCGGAGGAGACCCAGTACTTC	CASSLFSGGAEETQYF
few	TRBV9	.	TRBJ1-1	TGTGCCAGCAGCCCAATTTTGGGACGGACTGAAGCTTTCTTT	CASSPILGRTEAFF
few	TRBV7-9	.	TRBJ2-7	TGTGCCAGCAGCTTAGTCAGAGGGACCCTAACCTACGAGCAGTACTTC	CASSLVRGTLTYEQYF
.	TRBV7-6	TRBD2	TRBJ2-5	TGTGCCAGCAGCTTGCACCAGAGCGGGAGATACCAAGAGACCCAGTACTTC	CASSLHQSGRYQETQYF
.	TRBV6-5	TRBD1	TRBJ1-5	TGTGCCAGCAGTGCCTGGACAGGGCCGAACAGCAATCAGCCCCAGCATTTT	CASSAWTGPNSNQPQHF
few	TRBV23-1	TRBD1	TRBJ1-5	TGCGCCAGCAGTCAATCCCACAGGGGAGACCAGCCCCAGCATTTT	CASSQSHRGDQPQHF
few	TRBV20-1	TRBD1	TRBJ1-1	TGCAGTGCCCGGGACAGTAGAAACATGAACACTGAAGCTTTCTTT	CSARDSRNMNTEAFF
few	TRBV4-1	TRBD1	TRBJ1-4	TGCGCCAGCAGCCCAGGGGGCCGGACTAATGAAAAACTGTTTTTT	CASSPGGRTNEKLFF
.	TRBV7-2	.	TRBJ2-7	TGTGCCAGCAGCGTCCTTTCATACGAGCAGTACTTC	CASSVLSYEQYF
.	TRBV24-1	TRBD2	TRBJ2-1	TGTGCCACCAGAGATAGCGGGGGGGCCGCTGAGCAGTTCTTC	CATRDSGGAAEQFF
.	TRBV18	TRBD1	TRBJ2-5	TGTGCCAGCTCAACAGGACAGGGGGTGACGGAGACCCAGTACTTC	CASSTGQGVTETQYF
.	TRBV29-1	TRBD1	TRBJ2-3	TGCAGCGTCGTCCGGGACAGGACCCTGGATACGCAGTATTTT	CSVVRDRTLDTQYF
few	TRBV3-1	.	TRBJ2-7	TGTGCCAGCAGCCACCGGGCCCAGGGCTACGAGCAGTACTTC	CASSHRAQGYEQYF
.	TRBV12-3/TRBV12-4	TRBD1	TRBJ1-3	TGTGCCAGCAGTTTCGGACAGGGGTTAGCCGGAAACACCATATATTTT	CASSFGQGLAGNTIYF
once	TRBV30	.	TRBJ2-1	TGTGCCTGGAGTGTATCGTCGGGAGCCAATGAGCAGTTCTTC	CAWSVSSGANEQFF
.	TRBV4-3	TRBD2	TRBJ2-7	TGCGCCAACCCCCTACCGGGACTAGTGGGTTTCTACGAGCAGTACTTC	CANPLPGLVGFYEQYF
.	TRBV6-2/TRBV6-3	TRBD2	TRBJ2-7	TGTGCCAGCAGTTATCCGGGACTAGCGACCTACGAGCAGTACTTC	CASSYPGLATYEQYF
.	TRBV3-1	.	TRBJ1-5	TGTGCCAGCGGAAAAGCGACAGGCCAAGGGCCCCAGCATTTT	CASGKATGQGPQHF
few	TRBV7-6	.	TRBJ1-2	TGTGCCAGCAGCCCGATTGGACAGCGGGGCTACACCTTC	CASSPIGQRGYTF
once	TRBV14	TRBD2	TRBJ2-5	TGTGCCAGCAGCCAGCTCCTGTTTCGGGGGGAGGAGACCCAGTACTTC	CASSQLLFRGEETQYF
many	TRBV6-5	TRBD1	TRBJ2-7	TGTGCCAGCAGTCGCACAGGGGGCGGCTACGAGCAGTACTTC	CASSRTGGGYEQYF
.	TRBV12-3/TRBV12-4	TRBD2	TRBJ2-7	TGTGCCAGCACCCCGTCACTAGCGGTGTACGAGCAGTACTTC	CASTPSLAVYEQYF
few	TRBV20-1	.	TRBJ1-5	TGCAGTGCTAGGCCCCGAGGACATAGCAATCAGCCCCAGCATTTT	CSARPRGHSNQPQHF
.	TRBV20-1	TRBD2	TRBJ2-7	TGCAGTGCTAGACGCCAGTTAGCGGGAGCTGACGGGGAGCAGTACTTC	CSARRQLAGADGEQYF
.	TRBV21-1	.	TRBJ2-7	TGTGCCAGCAGCAACTCGCCTAGCGGGAGGTCGGAGCAGTACTTC	CASSNSPSGRSEQYF
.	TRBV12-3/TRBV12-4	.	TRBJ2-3	TGTGCCAGCAGCCCTTCGGGGGTTGGTAGCGGACTCACAGATACGCAGTATTTT	CASSPSGVGSGLTDTQYF
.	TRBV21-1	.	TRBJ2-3	TGTGCCAGCAGCAAAGATGGTGCTAACCTTAGCACAGATACGCAGTATTTT	CASSKDGANLSTDTQYF
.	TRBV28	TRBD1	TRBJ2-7	TGTGCCAGCAGACAGGGGTTGGGCGAGCAGTACTTC	CASRQGLGEQYF
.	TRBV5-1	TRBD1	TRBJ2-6	TGCGCCAGCAGCTTGGAATGGACAGGGATGGGCGTCCTGACTTTC	CASSLEWTGMGVLTF
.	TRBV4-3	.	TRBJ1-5	TGCGCCAGCAGCCAAGGCGTATCGGGGAGCAATCAGCCCCAGCATTTT	CASSQGVSGSNQPQHF
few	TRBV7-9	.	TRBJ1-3	TGTGCCAGCAGCTTATCGGGGAATGGAAACACCATATATTTT	CASSLSGNGNTIYF
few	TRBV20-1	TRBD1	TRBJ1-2	TGCAGTGCTTGGGACAGGGTTACTAACTATGGCTACACCTTC	CSAWDRVTNYGYTF
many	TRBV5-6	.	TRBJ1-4	TGTGCCAGCAGCTTGGGACCGGGGGCGACTAATGAAAAACTGTTTTTT	CASSLGPGATNEKLFF
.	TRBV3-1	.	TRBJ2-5	TGTGCCAGCAGCCCCCAGGGGTCGGAGACCCAGTACTTC	CASSPQGSETQYF
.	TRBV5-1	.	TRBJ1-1	TGCGCCAGCAGCTCCGCGGGGGCGAACACTGAAGCTTTCTTT	CASSSAGANTEAFF
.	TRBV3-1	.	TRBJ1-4	TGTGCCAGCAGCCAAGAGTGGCAAGTCGTCGTCGGTAATGAAAAACTGTTTTTT	CASSQEWQVVVGNEKLFF
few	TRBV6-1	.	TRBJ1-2	TGTGCCAGCAACGGGGGCCTTTATTTAGCTAACTATGGCTACACCTTC	CASNGGLYLANYGYTF